This TCR beta chain was sequenced in a study of OX40 agonist ivuxolimab in advanced cancers. About the research overall: The dose-escalation cohort had hepatocellular carcinoma, melanoma, renal cell or head and neck cancer. Participants, approximately 81% male, averaged roughly 55 years of age, ranging from roughly 23 to 80.

With respect to this clone: Its matching antigen is unknown.

Here immunoSEQ multiplex PCR was the method, and the copy in TCRdb shows in-frame clones only, minus some. The sample lists 9,500 to 12,000 clones; 80% to 90% were seen once. Study-level findings and limits: Averaging showed that CD8+ T cells had more expanded clones than CD4+ did.

Germline assignment: CDR1 LNHDA and CDR2 SQIVND (reference sequence). The CDR3 spans 13 residues. Trimming left V 6 bases short and J 1 base short, with 9 bases between. V is TRBV19 and J is TRBJ2-5; either TRBD1 or TRBD2 may supply D (5 bases each). The sample in question was CD4+ or CD8+ T cells sorted from blood, obtained in a trial of the OX40 agonist ivuxolimab. The sequence came from an adult with an advanced solid tumor such as melanoma, head and neck, liver or kidney cancer. The chain's CDR3 is CASSGTSQETQYF. The CDR3 bases are TGTGCCAGTAGCGGGACCTCCCAAGAGACCCAGTACTTC.